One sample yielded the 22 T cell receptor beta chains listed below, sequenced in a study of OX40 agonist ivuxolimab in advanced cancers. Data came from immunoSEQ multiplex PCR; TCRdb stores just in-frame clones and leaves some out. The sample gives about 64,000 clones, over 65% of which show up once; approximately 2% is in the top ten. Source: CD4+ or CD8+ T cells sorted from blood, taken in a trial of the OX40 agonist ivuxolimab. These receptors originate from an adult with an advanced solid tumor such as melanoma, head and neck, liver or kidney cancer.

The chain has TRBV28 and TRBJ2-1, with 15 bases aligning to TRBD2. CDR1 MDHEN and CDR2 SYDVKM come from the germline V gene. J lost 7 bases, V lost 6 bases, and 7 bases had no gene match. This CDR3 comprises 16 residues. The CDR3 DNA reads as TGTGCCAGCAGCCAAACCGGGACTAGCGGGAGGAATGAGCAGTTCTTC. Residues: CASSQTGTSGRNEQFF.

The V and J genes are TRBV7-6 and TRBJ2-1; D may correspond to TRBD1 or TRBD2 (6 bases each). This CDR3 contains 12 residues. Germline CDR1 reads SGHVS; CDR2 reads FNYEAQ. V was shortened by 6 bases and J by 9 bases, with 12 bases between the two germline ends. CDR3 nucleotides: TGTGCCAGCAGTCTAGGGGGGAGTGAGCAGTTCTTC. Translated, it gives CASSLGGSEQFF.

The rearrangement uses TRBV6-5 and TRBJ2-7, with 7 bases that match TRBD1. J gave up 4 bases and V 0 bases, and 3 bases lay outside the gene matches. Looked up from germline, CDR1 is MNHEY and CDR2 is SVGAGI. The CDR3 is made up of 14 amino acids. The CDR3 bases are TGTGCCAGCAGTTACTCGGCGACAGGGTACGAGCAGTACTTC. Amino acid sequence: CASSYSATGYEQYF.

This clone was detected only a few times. The CDR3 reads CASSSNRDSYPYEQYF. The CDR3 bases are TGTGCCAGCAGTTCCAACCGGGACAGCTATCCCTACGAGCAGTACTTC. The genes are TRBV27 and TRBJ2-7; 7 bases line up with TRBD1. The CDR3 is 16 residues long. Per germline, CDR1 MNHEY and CDR2 SMNVEV (reference sequence). The junction had 11 bases not matched to a gene; V was cut back by 4 bases and J by 2 bases.

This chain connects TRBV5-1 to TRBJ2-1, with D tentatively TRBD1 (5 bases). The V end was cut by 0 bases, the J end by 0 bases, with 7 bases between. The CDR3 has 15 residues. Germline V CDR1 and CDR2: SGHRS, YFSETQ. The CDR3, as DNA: TGCGCCAGCAGCTTGGGACAGAGCTCCTACAATGAGCAGTTCTTC. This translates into CASSLGQSSYNEQFF.

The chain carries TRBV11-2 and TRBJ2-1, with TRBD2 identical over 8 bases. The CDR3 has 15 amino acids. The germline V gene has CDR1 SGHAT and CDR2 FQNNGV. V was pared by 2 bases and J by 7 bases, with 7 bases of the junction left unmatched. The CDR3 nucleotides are TGTGCCAGCAGCTTAAGGGGACTAGGGTATAATGAGCAGTTCTTC. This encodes CASSLRGLGYNEQFF.

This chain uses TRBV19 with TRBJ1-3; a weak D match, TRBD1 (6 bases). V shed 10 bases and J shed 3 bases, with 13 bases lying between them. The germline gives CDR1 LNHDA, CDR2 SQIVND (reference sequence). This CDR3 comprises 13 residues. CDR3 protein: CATNGDIGNTIYF. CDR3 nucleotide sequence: TGTGCCACAAACGGGGACATTGGAAACACCATATATTTT.

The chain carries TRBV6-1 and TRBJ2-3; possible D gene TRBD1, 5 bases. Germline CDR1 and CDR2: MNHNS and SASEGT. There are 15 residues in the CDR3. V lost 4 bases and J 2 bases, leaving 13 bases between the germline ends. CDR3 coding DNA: TGTGCCAGCAGTGTGACAGTTGCAGACACAGATACGCAGTATTTT. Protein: CASSVTVADTDTQYF.

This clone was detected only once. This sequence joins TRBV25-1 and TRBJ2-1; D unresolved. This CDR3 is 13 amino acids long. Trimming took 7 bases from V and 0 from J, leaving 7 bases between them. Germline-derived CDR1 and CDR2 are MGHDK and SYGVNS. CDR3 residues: CASMGTSYNEQFF. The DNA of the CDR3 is TGTGCCAGCATGGGAACCTCCTACAATGAGCAGTTCTTC.

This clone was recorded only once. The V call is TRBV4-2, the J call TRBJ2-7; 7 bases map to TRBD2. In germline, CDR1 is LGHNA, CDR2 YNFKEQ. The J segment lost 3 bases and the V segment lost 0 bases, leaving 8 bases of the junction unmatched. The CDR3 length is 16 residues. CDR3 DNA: TGTGCCAGCAGCCAAGATAGGCTAGCGGAGAACTACGAGCAGTACTTC. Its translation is CASSQDRLAENYEQYF.

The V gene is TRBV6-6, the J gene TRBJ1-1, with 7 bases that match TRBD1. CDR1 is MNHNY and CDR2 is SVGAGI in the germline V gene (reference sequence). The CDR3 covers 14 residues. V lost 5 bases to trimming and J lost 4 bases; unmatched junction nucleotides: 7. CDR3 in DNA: TGTGCCAGCAGTCCCCCTGACAGGGCCACTGAAGCTTTCTTT. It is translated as CASSPPDRATEAFF.

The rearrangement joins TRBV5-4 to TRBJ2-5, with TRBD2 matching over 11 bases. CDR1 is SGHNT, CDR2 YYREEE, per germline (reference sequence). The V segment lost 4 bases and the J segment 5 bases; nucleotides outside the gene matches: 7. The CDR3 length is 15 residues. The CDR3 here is CASSPGRLAGETQYF. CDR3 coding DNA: TGTGCCAGCAGCCCAGGGAGACTAGCGGGGGAGACCCAGTACTTC.

Here the CDR3 reads CASSLGGGGARTEAFF. The CDR3 region has the DNA TGTGCCAGCAGCTTGGGGGGTGGTGGGGCTAGGACTGAAGCTTTCTTT. The genes are TRBV5-4 and TRBJ1-1; D possibly corresponds to TRBD1 (5 bases). V gave up 0 bases and J gave up 5 bases, with 17 bases separating them. This CDR3 is built from 16 residues. Looked up from germline, CDR1 is SGHNT and CDR2 is YYREEE (reference sequence).

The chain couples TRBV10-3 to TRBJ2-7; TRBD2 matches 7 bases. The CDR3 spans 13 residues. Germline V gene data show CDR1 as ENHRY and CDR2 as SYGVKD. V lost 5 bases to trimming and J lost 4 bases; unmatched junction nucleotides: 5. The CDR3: CAISSGNPYEQYF. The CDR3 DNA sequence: TGTGCCATCAGTAGCGGGAACCCTTACGAGCAGTACTTC.

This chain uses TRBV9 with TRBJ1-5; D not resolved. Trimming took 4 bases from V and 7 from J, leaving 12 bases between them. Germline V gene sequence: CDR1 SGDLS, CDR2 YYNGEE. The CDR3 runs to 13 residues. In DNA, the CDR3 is TGTGCCAGCAGCTTGAGACCCTCCCAGCCCCAGCATTTT. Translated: CASSLRPSQPQHF.

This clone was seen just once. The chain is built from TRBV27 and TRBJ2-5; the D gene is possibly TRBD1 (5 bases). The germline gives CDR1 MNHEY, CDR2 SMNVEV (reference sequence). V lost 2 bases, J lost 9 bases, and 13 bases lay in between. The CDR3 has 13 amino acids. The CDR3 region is CASSLGQGWSQYF. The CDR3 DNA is TGTGCCAGCAGTTTAGGGCAGGGATGGTCCCAGTACTTC.

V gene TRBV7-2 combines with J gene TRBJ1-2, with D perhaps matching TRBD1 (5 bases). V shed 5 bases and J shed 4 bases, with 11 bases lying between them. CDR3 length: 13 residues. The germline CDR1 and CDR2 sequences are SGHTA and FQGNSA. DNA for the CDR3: TGTGCCAGCAGCCGGGACTTTCGCTATGGCTACACCTTC. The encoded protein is CASSRDFRYGYTF.

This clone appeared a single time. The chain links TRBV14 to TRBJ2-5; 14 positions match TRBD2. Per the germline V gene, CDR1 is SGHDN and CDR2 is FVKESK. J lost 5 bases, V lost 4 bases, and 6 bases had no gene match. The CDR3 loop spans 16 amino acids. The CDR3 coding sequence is TGTGCCAGCAGCCGATGGGGACTAGCGGGAGAGGAGACCCAGTACTTC. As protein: CASSRWGLAGEETQYF.

CDR3 amino acids: CASSKSSLNEKLFF. The DNA of the CDR3 is TGTGCCAGCAGCAAATCCAGTCTTAATGAAAAACTGTTTTTT. The V call is TRBV11-2, the J call TRBJ1-4; D unclear. CDR3 size: 14 residues. CDR1 is SGHAT, CDR2 FQNNGV, per germline. V dropped 5 bases and J dropped 4 bases, with 11 bases sitting between them.

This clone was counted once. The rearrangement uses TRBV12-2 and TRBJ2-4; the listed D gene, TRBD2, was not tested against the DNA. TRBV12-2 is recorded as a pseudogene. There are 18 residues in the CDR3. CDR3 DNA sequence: TGTGCAAGTCGCTTAGCGCGGGGGGGAAGGTCTACCAAAAACATTCAGTACTTC. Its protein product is CASRLARGGRSTKNIQYF.

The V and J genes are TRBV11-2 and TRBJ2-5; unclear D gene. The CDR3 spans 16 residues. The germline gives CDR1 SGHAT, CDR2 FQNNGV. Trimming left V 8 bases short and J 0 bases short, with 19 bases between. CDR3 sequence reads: CASDDPTRMYQETQYF. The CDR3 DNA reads TGTGCCAGCGACGACCCAACACGTATGTACCAAGAGACCCAGTACTTC.

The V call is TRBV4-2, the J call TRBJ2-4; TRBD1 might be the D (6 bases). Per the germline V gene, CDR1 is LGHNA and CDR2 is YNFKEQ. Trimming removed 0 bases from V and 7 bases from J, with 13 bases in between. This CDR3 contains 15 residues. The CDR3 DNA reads TGTGCCAGCAGCCAAGACTGGGTGGGGGCTAACATTCAGTACTTC. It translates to CASSQDWVGANIQYF.